The 4 T cell receptor beta chains in this list originate from one sample, sequenced in a study of cytomegalovirus exposure and HLA in healthy donors. Primers for the PCR totalled 60 Vbeta and 13 Jbeta. Using immunoSEQ multiplex PCR, the repertoire was profiled, and TCRdb retains in-frame clones only, with some absent. In the table there are 200,000 to 300,000 clones, over 80% of which are singletons. Sequencing input: PBMCs. Receptor source: a woman aged 40-49 years in good health and CMV-seropositive.

This clone was seen only a few times. The CDR3 DNA reads as TGTGCCAGCAGTTCCCGACTGACTAGCGGGAGGGGGTCCTACAATGAGCAGTTCTTC. Protein product: CASSSRLTSGRGSYNEQFF. The chain recombines TRBV27 with TRBJ2-1; TRBD2 matches 14 bases. The J segment lost 1 base and the V segment lost 4 bases, leaving 9 bases of the junction unmatched. The CDR3 contains 19 residues. Germline values: CDR1 MNHEY, CDR2 SMNVEV (reference sequence).

In this sample, this clone turned up a few times. The chain joins TRBV4-3 to TRBJ2-3; no reliable D call. Trimming took 0 bases from V and 1 from J, leaving 8 bases between them. The CDR3 consists of 15 residues. The germline CDR1 and CDR2 sequences are LGHNA and YSLEER. The DNA for the CDR3 is TGCGCCAGCAGCCAAGAGTTCCAGGGCACAGATACGCAGTATTTT. This codes for CASSQEFQGTDTQYF.

This clone has a handful of counts. V usage is TRBV7-2 and J usage is TRBJ1-6, with a possible D match to TRBD1 (5 bases). CDR1 and CDR2 (germline): SGHTA, FQGNSA. This CDR3 comprises 15 residues. Trimming left V 5 bases short and J 4 bases short, with 12 bases between. CDR3 residues: CASSLLQGYNSPLHF. DNA for the CDR3: TGTGCCAGCAGCCTCCTCCAGGGTTATAATTCACCCCTCCACTTT.

J is TRBJ1-1 and V is TRBV18, with 7 positions matching TRBD1. The CDR3 has 12 residues. Germline V lookup: CDR1 KGHSH, CDR2 LQKENI. The J segment lost 5 bases and the V segment lost 5 bases, leaving 2 bases of the junction unmatched. The CDR3 loop is CASSTGDTEAFF. In DNA, the CDR3 is TGTGCCAGCTCAACAGGGGATACTGAAGCTTTCTTT.